A single sample gave rise to the 31 T cell receptor beta chains below, sequenced in a study of blood T cell repertoires in COVID-19 (dated by TCRdb to the early 2020s). The library was prepared using the immunoSEQ multiplex PCR assay. TCRdb mirrors the immuneACCESS table, restricted to in-frame sequences. Some clones are absent from its copies; in checked studies, under half trace to an unresolved V gene, and the reason for the others is unknown. Here the sample has about 160,000 clones; approximately 87% occur a single time. The top ten constitute around 4% of the sample. Sequenced input: peripheral blood. The receptors were gathered from a woman in her seventies with acute or convalescent COVID-19.

V gene TRBV18 combines with J gene TRBJ2-2; 7 bases are shared with TRBD1. Germline-derived CDR1 and CDR2 are KGHSH and LQKENI. The CDR3 covers 18 residues. The ends lost 2 bases at V and 2 bases at J; junction bases unmatched: 11. CDR3 in DNA: TGTGCCAGCTCACCAATGTCTTTTGGGACAGCCAACACCGGGGAGCTGTTTTTT. It specifies CASSPMSFGTANTGELFF.

The chain joins TRBV30 to TRBJ1-2; TRBD1 might be the D (5 bases). Germline CDR1 and CDR2: GTSNPN and SVGIG (reference sequence). The CDR3 runs to 18 residues. V was clipped by 2 bases and J by 0 bases, with 22 bases between them. DNA for the CDR3: TGTGCCTGGAGTTGGACTAAGGGGACCGCCGGGGCTAACTATGGCTACACCTTC. Its protein product is CAWSWTKGTAGANYGYTF.

The chain joins TRBV20-1 to TRBJ1-5; the D is unclear. The CDR3 consists of 12 residues. Trimming left V 3 bases short and J 3 bases short, with 6 bases between. Looked up from germline, CDR1 is DFQATT and CDR2 is SNEGSKA (reference sequence). For the CDR3, the DNA is TGCAGTGCTAGTCGCTACAATCAGCCCCAGCATTTT. Protein sequence: CSASRYNQPQHF.

This clone showed up just once. This chain connects TRBV23-1 to TRBJ1-5; no definite D call. TRBV23-1 is identified as an open reading frame with a role that is uncertain. Trimming removed 6 bases from V and 4 bases from J, with 4 bases in between. The CDR3 is 11 residues long. The CDR3 region is CASRSNQPQHF. The CDR3 bases are TGCGCCAGCAGATCAAATCAGCCCCAGCATTTT.

The chain is built from TRBV5-1 and TRBJ2-2, with D possibly TRBD1 on 6 matching bases. The ends were cut back, 4 bases at V and 1 base at J, with 11 bases in the middle. Germline V gene sequence: CDR1 SGHRS, CDR2 YFSETQ. CDR3 length: 15 residues. CDR3 nucleotide sequence: TGCGCCAGCAGCAACATACAGGGGAACACCGGGGAGCTGTTTTTT. Amino acids: CASSNIQGNTGELFF. The complete variable domain, with remaining parts taken from reference TRBV5-1 and TRBJ2-2, reads KAGVTQTPRYLIKTRGQQVTLSCSPISGHRSVSWYQQTPGQGLQFLFEYFSETQRNKGNFPGRFSGRQFSNSRSEMNVSTLELGDSALYLCASSNIQGNTGELFFGEGSRLTVL.

This chain links TRBV7-9 with TRBJ2-5, with TRBD2 as a possible D gene (7 bases). Germline V gives CDR1 SEHNR, CDR2 FQNEAQ (reference sequence). Deletions cut 5 bases from V and 4 bases from J, with 14 bases between. The CDR3 runs to 14 residues. The CDR3 region is CASSPSGGAETQYF. The CDR3 DNA is TGTGCCAGCAGCCCATCGGGGGGCGCAGAGACCCAGTACTTC.

The gene calls are TRBV7-9 and TRBJ1-4; D is ambiguous. CDR3 length: 15 residues. CDR1 SEHNR and CDR2 FQNEAQ come from the germline V gene (reference sequence). V was pared by 5 bases and J by 6 bases, with 16 bases between. The CDR3 here is CASSPGKGVDEKLFF. The DNA of the CDR3 is TGTGCCAGCAGCCCCGGGAAGGGAGTGGATGAAAAACTGTTTTTT. The full variable domain, rest sourced from reference TRBV7-9 and TRBJ1-4, is DTGVSQNPRHKITKRGQNVTFRCDPISEHNRLYWYRQTLGQGPEFLTYFQNEAQLEKSRLLSDRFSAERPKGSFSTLEIQRTEQGDSAMYLCASSPGKGVDEKLFFGSGTQLSVL.

The rearrangement joins TRBV18 to TRBJ2-1; D not resolved. The germline V gene has CDR1 KGHSH and CDR2 LQKENI. This CDR3 comprises 13 residues. Trimming cost V 3 bases and J 6 bases, with 9 bases left between them. The DNA of the CDR3 is TGTGCCAGCTCACCTACCGGGTTCAATGAGCAGTTCTTC. Its protein product is CASSPTGFNEQFF.

This clone was counted only a few times. The chain links TRBV4-3 to TRBJ2-1, with 9 nucleotides matching TRBD2. The V gene end was trimmed by 0 bases and the J gene end by 7 bases; junction bases not matched to a gene: 16. The CDR3 runs to 19 residues. CDR1 LGHNA and CDR2 YSLEER come from the germline V gene. CDR3 sequence reads: CASSQEGIRGGRAGNEQFF. CDR3 DNA: TGCGCCAGCAGCCAAGAGGGGATTAGAGGCGGGAGGGCCGGAAATGAGCAGTTCTTC.

The chain links TRBV6-2 or TRBV6-3 to TRBJ2-3; D call uncertain. This CDR3 is 15 amino acids long. The germline gives CDR1 MNHEY, CDR2 SVGEGT. V lost 0 bases and J lost 2, with 9 bases in between. CDR3 region: CASSYSNSNTDTQYF. CDR3 coding DNA: TGTGCCAGCAGTTACTCGAACAGCAACACAGATACGCAGTATTTT.

The chain uses TRBV27 and TRBJ1-4; 8 bases agree with TRBD1. V trimming: 6 bases; J trimming: 3 bases; junction bases outside the gene matches: 9. The CDR3 loop spans 16 amino acids. In germline, CDR1 is MNHEY, CDR2 SMNVEV (reference sequence). The CDR3 loop reads CASRNTRTGSNEKLFF. For the CDR3, the DNA is TGTGCCAGCAGGAACACCCGGACAGGGTCTAATGAAAAACTGTTTTTT.

The chain has TRBV19 and TRBJ2-2; weak D call: TRBD2 (5 bases). The germline V gene has CDR1 LNHDA and CDR2 SQIVND (reference sequence). Trimming stripped 7 bases from V and 0 bases from J, with 15 bases between. The CDR3 runs to 16 residues. The CDR3 coding sequence is TGTGCCAGTATCGCCTCCGGGGATCCGAACACCGGGGAGCTGTTTTTT. Amino acids: CASIASGDPNTGELFF.

The chain has TRBV4-2 and TRBJ2-7; TRBD2 is a possible D gene (5 bases). Trimming stripped 1 base from V and 6 bases from J, with 16 bases between. Germline loops: CDR1 LGHNA, CDR2 YNFKEQ. The CDR3 sequence is 15 residues long. The CDR3 DNA is TGTGCCAGCAGCCAAGGCCCGCTTCCGGGGATCGAGCAGTACTTC. It specifies CASSQGPLPGIEQYF.

V is TRBV7-2 and J is TRBJ2-3, with D possibly TRBD1 on 5 matching bases. V lost 1 base and J 12 bases, leaving 14 bases between the germline ends. Germline CDR1 is SGHTA and CDR2 is FQGNSA. CDR3 length: 13 amino acids. This CDR3 is CASSLEQESLQYF. The CDR3 nucleotides read TGTGCCAGCAGCTTAGAACAGGAAAGCTTACAGTATTTT.

The chain has TRBV6-2 or TRBV6-3 and TRBJ1-2; D is uncertain. V was trimmed by 3 bases and J by 6 bases, leaving 17 bases between them. The V gene's germline CDR1 is MNHEY and CDR2 SVGEGT. The CDR3 is made up of 15 amino acids. CDR3: CASSYSAGPLHGYTF. CDR3 in DNA: TGTGCCAGCAGTTATTCAGCAGGCCCTCTACATGGCTACACCTTC.

This rearrangement joins TRBV30 to TRBJ2-1; the match to TRBD2 covers 13 bases. CDR1 is GTSNPN and CDR2 is SVGIG in the germline V gene (reference sequence). The CDR3 is 19 residues long. V lost 1 base and J lost 5; bases outside the gene matches: 14. CDR3 in DNA: TGTGCCTGGAGTGAGCGGACTAGCGGGAGTTGGAACGCCCACAATGAGCAGTTCTTC. This encodes CAWSERTSGSWNAHNEQFF.

The V and J genes are TRBV7-8 and TRBJ1-5; TRBD1 agrees at 8 bases. The CDR3 contains 15 residues. Losses at the gene ends were 5 bases for V and 9 bases for J; bases not matched to a gene: 12. CDR1 is SGHVS and CDR2 is FQNEAQ in the germline V gene. CDR3 loop: CASSRRRDRRSPQHF. The DNA of the CDR3 is TGTGCCAGCAGCCGGCGGAGGGACAGGAGGTCGCCCCAGCATTTT.

This sequence joins TRBV28 and TRBJ1-5; possibly TRBD1 for D (5 bases). The V end lost 5 bases, the J end lost 3 bases, and 11 bases lay between the germline ends. Germline assignment: CDR1 MDHEN and CDR2 SYDVKM. The CDR3 is made up of 14 amino acids. The CDR3 nucleotides are TGTGCCAGCAGTCTGACAGTTATCAATCAGCCCCAGCATTTT. This codes for CASSLTVINQPQHF.

The V gene is TRBV7-8, the J gene TRBJ1-1, with D maybe TRBD1 (5 bases). The V end lost 1 base, the J end lost 0 bases, and 9 bases lay between the germline ends. Germline V lookup: CDR1 SGHVS, CDR2 FQNEAQ. This CDR3 is 15 amino acids long. CDR3 region: CASSLGGGMNTEAFF. The CDR3 nucleotides read TGTGCCAGCAGCTTAGGGGGGGGAATGAACACTGAAGCTTTCTTT.

This clone was seen only once. The rearrangement links TRBV4-2 to TRBJ2-2; 7 bases are a match to TRBD2. Germline lookup yields CDR1 LGHNA and CDR2 YNFKEQ. V lost 0 bases, J lost 7 bases, and 5 bases stayed unmatched. The CDR3 spans 15 residues. The CDR3 bases are TGTGCCAGCAGCCAAGAGGAACGGGGGGTCGGGGAGCTGTTTTTT. It specifies CASSQEERGVGELFF.

J is TRBJ2-4 and V is TRBV6-5; possible D gene TRBD1, 5 bases. V was trimmed by 8 bases and J by 7 bases, leaving 18 bases between them. Germline CDR1 and CDR2: MNHEY and SVGAGI. CDR3 length equals 14 residues. CDR3 nucleotide sequence: TGTGCCAGCCAGGAAAGGGGCCCTCCGAACATTCAGTACTTC. Translating gives CASQERGPPNIQYF.

This chain joins TRBV11-2 and TRBJ1-4; no clear D gene. Germline CDR1 is SGHAT and CDR2 is FQNNGV. The CDR3 has 13 amino acids. Trimming removed 5 bases at V and 8 bases at J, with 12 bases between. CDR3 in amino acids: CASSGGYMEKLFF. CDR3 nucleotides: TGTGCCAGCAGCGGAGGCTATATGGAAAAACTGTTTTTT.

V gene TRBV4-2 combines with J gene TRBJ1-4; D uncertain. The V end was cut by 4 bases, the J end by 0 bases, with 9 bases between. Germline V gives CDR1 LGHNA, CDR2 YNFKEQ. The CDR3 is 15 residues long. The CDR3 DNA reads TGTGCCAGCAGCCCTCTGGCAGCAACTAATGAAAAACTGTTTTTT. Its translation is CASSPLAATNEKLFF.

This clone has more than one count but fewer than ten. The rearrangement joins TRBV15 to TRBJ1-2; D gene uncertain. This CDR3 region has 13 residues. Germline CDR1 and CDR2: LNHNV and YYDKDF (reference sequence). Trimming pared 0 bases from V and 8 bases from J, leaving 10 bases between. The CDR3 nucleotides read TGTGCCACCAGCAGAGATCTAGGTGGAGGCTACACCTTC. Its protein is CATSRDLGGGYTF.

The chain recombines TRBV12-3 or TRBV12-4 with TRBJ2-2; D may be TRBD2 (5 bases). Trimming took 4 bases from V and 6 from J, leaving 9 bases between them. The CDR3 loop spans 13 amino acids. The CDR3, as DNA: TGTGCCAGCAGTTCCCACGGGGCCGGGGAGCTGTTTTTT. Its translation: CASSSHGAGELFF.

The V and J genes are TRBV18 and TRBJ1-4; no clear D. Per germline, CDR1 KGHSH and CDR2 LQKENI. Trimming removed 0 bases from V and 4 bases from J, with 9 bases in between. This CDR3 has 15 amino acids. CDR3 region: CASSPPNSRNEKLFF. DNA of the CDR3: TGTGCCAGCTCACCACCCAACTCCCGTAATGAAAAACTGTTTTTT.

The V gene is TRBV3-1 (or the pseudogene TRBV3-2), the J gene TRBJ1-3; D is perhaps TRBD1 (6 bases). The germline V gene encodes CDR1 LGHDT and CDR2 YNNKEL (reference sequence). The CDR3 extends over 16 amino acids. Trimming shortened V by 4 bases and J by 0 bases, and 13 bases separated the two germline ends. Here the CDR3 reads CASSRRDRSSGNTIYF. As DNA, the CDR3 is TGTGCCAGCAGCCGGCGAGACAGGAGCTCTGGAAACACCATATATTTT.

The V call is TRBV9, the J call TRBJ2-7, with 9 bases fitting TRBD2. Losses at the gene ends were 3 bases for V and 4 bases for J; bases not matched to a gene: 5. The V gene's germline CDR1 is SGDLS and CDR2 YYNGEE. This CDR3 has 14 residues. The CDR3 reads CASSGSSGDYEQYF. The DNA of the CDR3 is TGTGCCAGCAGCGGATCTAGCGGGGATTACGAGCAGTACTTC.

The genes are TRBV25-1 and TRBJ2-3; 9 bases align to TRBD2. Trimming cost V 2 bases and J 8 bases; bases outside gene matches: 14. Per germline, CDR1 MGHDK and CDR2 SYGVNS. This CDR3 has 17 residues. The CDR3 sequence is CASSESGTSRSLFTQYF. The CDR3 region has the DNA TGTGCCAGCAGTGAAAGCGGGACTAGCAGAAGTCTGTTTACGCAGTATTTT.

This chain joins TRBV7-6 and TRBJ1-2; TRBD1 is a possible D gene (5 bases). V lost 1 base, J lost 7 bases, and 13 bases lay in between. CDR3 length: 14 amino acids. Germline lookup yields CDR1 SGHVS and CDR2 FNYEAQ. The CDR3 loop is CASSLGGVPFGYTF. The CDR3 DNA reads TGTGCCAGCAGCTTAGGGGGGGTCCCTTTTGGCTACACCTTC.

V is TRBV5-5 and J is TRBJ2-1; TRBD1 aligns across 7 bases. The CDR3 has 13 amino acids. Germline V gene data show CDR1 as SGHKS and CDR2 as YYEKEE (reference sequence). Trimming cost V 4 bases and J 4 bases; bases outside gene matches: 2. This CDR3 is CASSKTGYNEQFF. CDR3 coding DNA: TGTGCCAGCAGCAAGACAGGGTACAATGAGCAGTTCTTC.